What follows are 32 T cell receptor beta chains derived from one specimen sequenced in a study of blood T cells in healthy people across ages. A second PCR of 7 to 11 cycles used a sample-barcoded 5' primer and a J-beta primer mix. TCRdb re-derived calls from the 5' RACE reads in MiXCR, one entry per CDR3 protein. The sample lists around 970,000 distinct CDR3 sequences, 51% occurring once. The material sequenced was blood. The source of these receptors is an older woman in good health.

A few counts support this clonotype. The chain employs TRBV2 and TRBJ1-1, with a weak D call TRBD1 (6 bases). The CDR3 is 13 amino acids. Trimming cost V 9 bases and J 5 bases, with 16 bases left between them. From germline, CDR1 is SNHLY and CDR2 FYNNEI. CDR3 sequence: CASDRRLETEAFF. The CDR3 nucleotides are TGTGCCAGTGACAGGAGGTTAGAAACTGAAGCTTTCTTT. The full variable domain, completed using reference TRBV2 and TRBJ1-1, is EPEVTQTPSHQVTQMGQEVILRCVPISNHLYFYWYRQILGQKVEFLVSFYNNEISEKSEIFDDQFSVERPDGSNFTLKIRSTKLEDSAMYFCASDRRLETEAFFGQGTRLTVV.

The V and J genes are TRBV3-1 and TRBJ2-1; no clear D. The ends were cut back, 0 bases at V and 3 bases at J, with 9 bases in the middle. Germline values: CDR1 LGHDT, CDR2 YNNKEL (reference sequence). This CDR3 region has 15 residues. CDR3 bases: TGTGCCAGCAGCCAAGAAATCGACGGCTACAATGAGCAGTTCTTC. Amino acid sequence: CASSQEIDGYNEQFF.

This clonotype was recorded only once. J is TRBJ1-5 and V is TRBV19; D might be TRBD1 (6 bases). Trimming took off 5 bases at V and 9 bases at J, with 11 bases between the two ends. CDR3 length: 12 amino acids. Germline CDR1 and CDR2: LNHDA and SQIVND (reference sequence). CDR3 coding DNA: TGTGCCAGTAGTCAGGGGCTAGGGCCCCAGCATTTT. It codes for CASSQGLGPQHF.

This chain links TRBV20-1 with TRBJ2-4; unclear D gene. Germline V gives CDR1 DFQATT, CDR2 SNEGSKA (reference sequence). The germline V and J ends were trimmed by 3 bases and 4 bases, with 7 bases remaining between them. The CDR3 length is 12 residues. The CDR3 coding sequence is TGCAGTGCTAGGGAGAGTAAAAACATTCAGTACTTC. Its translation is CSARESKNIQYF.

The chain is built from TRBV6-2 or TRBV6-3 and TRBJ1-5; D gene uncertain. CDR1 is MNHEY and CDR2 is SVGEGT in the germline V gene. Trimming cost V 6 bases and J 4 bases, with 13 bases left between them. CDR3 length equals 14 residues. Here the CDR3 reads CASRPGGGNQPQHF. CDR3 bases: TGTGCCAGCAGACCCGGCGGAGGGAATCAGCCCCAGCATTTT.

This clonotype was seen only a few times. This chain uses TRBV30 with TRBJ2-5; D not certain. This CDR3 region has 11 residues. Germline loops: CDR1 GTSNPN, CDR2 SVGIG (reference sequence). V lost 2 bases and J 4 bases, leaving 5 bases between the germline ends. The CDR3 loop is CAWSRRETQYF. The CDR3 nucleotides are TGTGCCTGGAGTCGTCGAGAGACCCAGTACTTC.

The chain couples TRBV4-3 to TRBJ1-2; 9 nucleotides match TRBD1. This CDR3 contains 18 residues. Germline assignment: CDR1 LGHNA and CDR2 YSLEER. V dropped 0 bases and J dropped 9; count of bases not matched to a gene: 17. The CDR3 DNA reads as TGCGCCAGCAGCCAAGACCCTCTTAACCCGACAGGGGGAGGGAGCTACACCTTC. It specifies CASSQDPLNPTGGGSYTF.

This clonotype turned up a few times. The chain couples TRBV5-1 to TRBJ2-1; 15 positions match TRBD2. V was pared by 0 bases and J by 9 bases, with 7 bases of the junction left unmatched. CDR3 length: 17 amino acids. Germline V gene sequence: CDR1 SGHRS, CDR2 YFSETQ. DNA for the CDR3: TGCGCCAGCAGCTTGGCCATGGGACTAGCGGGAGGTGTTGAGCAGTTCTTC. Its protein product is CASSLAMGLAGGVEQFF.

V usage is TRBV12-3 or TRBV12-4 and J usage is TRBJ1-4, with 7 bases lining up with TRBD1. The trim removed 3 bases at V and 3 bases at J, leaving 4 bases unmatched. This CDR3 region has 15 residues. The CDR3 region has the DNA TGTGCCAGCAGTTTGTCCGGGACAGCTAATGAAAAACTGTTTTTT. Protein product: CASSLSGTANEKLFF.

The chain employs TRBV4-1 and TRBJ2-1, with 11 bases aligning to TRBD2. The CDR3 has 16 residues. The V and J ends lost 1 base and 2 bases, in that order; junction bases with no gene match: 1. The germline gives CDR1 MGHRA, CDR2 YSYEKL. CDR3 region: CASSQVGLAAYNEQFF. The CDR3 nucleotides are TGCGCCAGCAGCCAAGTGGGACTAGCGGCCTACAATGAGCAGTTCTTC.

The rearrangement links TRBV27 to TRBJ2-1; perhaps TRBD1 as D (5 bases). Germline-derived CDR1 and CDR2 are MNHEY and SMNVEV (reference sequence). The CDR3 is 15 amino acids. V gave up 5 bases and J gave up 0 bases, with 11 bases separating them. CDR3 nucleotide sequence: TGTGCCAGCAGTAGAAGCGACAGCTCCTACAATGAGCAGTTCTTC. This translates into CASSRSDSSYNEQFF.

As DNA, the CDR3 is TGTGCCAGCAGTGAAGCCTCGACAGGGAAGGGCTACACCTTC. This codes for CASSEASTGKGYTF. The chain is built from TRBV2 and TRBJ1-2; 7 bases match TRBD1. The CDR3 is made up of 14 amino acids. V dropped 0 bases and J dropped 8; count of bases not matched to a gene: 6. Germline loops: CDR1 SNHLY, CDR2 FYNNEI. The full variable domain, completed using reference TRBV2 and TRBJ1-2, is EPEVTQTPSHQVTQMGQEVILRCVPISNHLYFYWYRQILGQKVEFLVSFYNNEISEKSEIFDDQFSVERPDGSNFTLKIRSTKLEDSAMYFCASSEASTGKGYTFGSGTRLTVV.

This clonotype has more than one count but fewer than ten. The gene calls are TRBV6-2 or TRBV6-3 and TRBJ2-7; 8 bases fit TRBD1. V lost 2 bases, J lost 3 bases, and 12 bases stayed unmatched. Per the germline V gene, CDR1 is MNHEY and CDR2 is SVGEGT. The CDR3 length is 17 residues. The CDR3 DNA reads TGTGCCAGCAGTTACCCCAACCGGGACAGGAGATACTACGAGCAGTACTTC. The encoded protein is CASSYPNRDRRYYEQYF.

The chain employs TRBV5-1 and TRBJ2-1; possibly TRBD2 for D (5 bases). Germline lookup yields CDR1 SGHRS and CDR2 YFSETQ. The length of the CDR3 is 17 residues. With 5 bases removed from V and 8 bases from J, the gap between germline ends came to 26 bases. This CDR3 reads CASREGWAGHSVDEQFF. CDR3 coding DNA: TGCGCCAGCAGGGAAGGTTGGGCGGGCCACTCAGTAGATGAGCAGTTCTTC.

This clonotype appeared once. V and J are TRBV4-1 and TRBJ2-5; the D gene is possibly TRBD1 (6 bases). The J call is doubtful: the DNA matches TRBJ2-7 better. Germline V gene data show CDR1 as MGHRA and CDR2 as YSYEKL. The CDR3 length is 14 residues. The CDR3 sequence: CASSQQTGVYEQYF. The CDR3, as DNA: TGCGCCAGCAGCCAGCAGACAGGAGTCTACGAGCAGTACTTC.

The chain recombines TRBV12-3 or TRBV12-4 with TRBJ1-6, with D hard to call. CDR3 length: 12 residues. Trimming stripped 7 bases from V and 11 bases from J, with 12 bases between. The CDR3 nucleotides read TGTGCCAGCACCCTCAGTGGGGCACCCCTCCACTTT. This encodes CASTLSGAPLHF.

This clonotype was found once. This sequence joins TRBV6-2 or TRBV6-3 and TRBJ2-1, with D unresolved. The V gene's germline CDR1 is MNHEY and CDR2 SVGEGT. With 4 bases removed from V and 6 bases from J, the gap between germline ends came to 16 bases. This CDR3 spans 15 amino acids. The CDR3 is CASSFSQTLSNEQFF. CDR3 in DNA: TGTGCCAGCAGTTTCAGCCAGACACTCTCCAATGAGCAGTTCTTC.

The sample holds a few counts of this clonotype. The chain couples TRBV10-3 to TRBJ2-7, with no clear D. The CDR3 totals 13 residues. With 0 bases removed from V and 4 bases from J, the gap between germline ends came to 7 bases. CDR1 and CDR2 from the germline V gene are ENHRY and SYGVKD. CDR3 nucleotides: TGTGCCATCAGTGAGTCAACTGGTTACGAGCAGTACTTC. This codes for CAISESTGYEQYF.

The chain joins TRBV20-1 to TRBJ2-4, with D maybe TRBD1 (5 bases). The J call may be wrong; the DNA end is better matched by TRBJ2-7. The CDR3 runs to 14 residues. Germline CDR1 is DFQATT and CDR2 is SNEGSKA (reference sequence). The CDR3 reads CSARDLQASYEQYF. In DNA form, the CDR3 reads TGCAGTGCTAGAGACCTACAGGCATCCTACGAGCAGTACTTC.

The chain uses TRBV11-2 and TRBJ2-1, with 9 bases lining up with TRBD2. The germline V gene has CDR1 SGHAT and CDR2 FQNNGV. J gave up 4 bases and V 8 bases, and 3 bases lay outside the gene matches. CDR3 length: 13 residues. CDR3 bases: TGTGCCAGCCGCCTAGCGGGGTACAATGAGCAGTTCTTC. Its translation: CASRLAGYNEQFF.

As concerns this clonotype: One junction end does not reproduce the germline sequence, and a read error may be involved. The J gene is TRBJ2-7, the V gene TRBV12-3 or TRBV12-4; D is unclear. CDR3 size: 12 residues. For the CDR3, the DNA is TGTGCCGGCAGCCTAATCACCTACGAGCAGTACTTC. This sequence encodes CAGSLITYEQYF.

The chain is built from TRBV7-8 and TRBJ2-7, with TRBD1 identical over 9 bases. The CDR3 has 18 amino acids. J was trimmed by 7 bases and V by 0 bases; bases with no gene match: 16. Germline CDR1 SGHVS, CDR2 FQNEAQ. The CDR3 here is CASSLAGYRGRGNNEQYF. DNA of the CDR3: TGTGCCAGCAGCTTAGCGGGTTACAGGGGGCGCGGAAACAATGAGCAGTACTTC.

The chain is built from TRBV20-1 and TRBJ1-2, with 9 positions matching TRBD1. The germline gives CDR1 DFQATT, CDR2 SNEGSKA (reference sequence). V lost 6 bases and J lost 11; bases outside the gene matches: 13. CDR3 size: 13 residues. DNA for the CDR3: TGCAGTGCCAACCACCAGACAGGGGGAGGGTACACCTTC. Protein: CSANHQTGGGYTF.

The chain is built from TRBV6-2 or TRBV6-3 and TRBJ1-2; 11 bases line up with TRBD1. With 7 bases clipped from V and 5 bases from J, the junction kept 6 bases outside the gene matches. This CDR3 has 14 residues. Germline CDR1 reads MNHEY; CDR2 reads SVGEGT. The CDR3 reads CASTSGTGGYGYTF. DNA for the CDR3: TGTGCCAGCACCTCCGGGACAGGGGGATATGGCTACACCTTC.

The chain has TRBV7-2 and TRBJ1-1; perhaps TRBD1 as D (5 bases). Germline V gives CDR1 SGHTA, CDR2 FQGNSA. CDR3 length: 17 residues. Trimming stripped 2 bases from V and 0 bases from J, with 16 bases between. DNA of the CDR3: TGTGCCAGCAGCTTAACACTACTCAGGGATATGAACACTGAAGCTTTCTTT. Its translation: CASSLTLLRDMNTEAFF.

The V gene is TRBV28, the J gene TRBJ2-7; D gene unclear. The CDR3 has 13 amino acids. Per the germline V gene, CDR1 is MDHEN and CDR2 is SYDVKM. Trimming cost V 2 bases and J 10 bases, with 15 bases left between them. The CDR3 DNA sequence: TGTGCCAGCAGTTTAGAACTACCAGGCACCCAGTACTTC. Its translation is CASSLELPGTQYF.

This clonotype was picked up one time. V gene TRBV18 combines with J gene TRBJ1-4; D is ambiguous. This CDR3 region has 15 residues. Trimming removed 3 bases at V and 0 bases at J, with 8 bases between. Germline V gene sequence: CDR1 KGHSH, CDR2 LQKENI. The CDR3 spells CASSPSLPTNEKLFF. The CDR3 nucleotides are TGTGCCAGCTCACCGTCTTTACCAACTAATGAAAAACTGTTTTTT.

This clonotype was counted only a few times. The chain links TRBV4-3 to TRBJ1-1; D is possibly TRBD1 (6 bases). Germline lookup yields CDR1 LGHNA and CDR2 YSLEER. The CDR3 contains 15 residues. V was pared by 4 bases and J by 0 bases, with 12 bases between. CDR3 protein: CASSPGQNLNTEAFF. The CDR3 nucleotides read TGCGCCAGCAGCCCCGGACAGAACCTGAACACTGAAGCTTTCTTT.

The table lists this clonotype with a few counts. The rearrangement joins TRBV6-2 or TRBV6-3 to TRBJ2-5; TRBD2 matches at 14 bases. The CDR3 extends over 15 amino acids. Trimming took 10 bases from V and 4 from J; bases not matched to a gene: 8. Looked up from germline, CDR1 is MNHEY and CDR2 is SVGEGT. Here the CDR3 DNA reads TGTGCCACCGCGGGACTAGCGGGAGTAGGAGAGACCCAGTACTTC. It is translated as CATAGLAGVGETQYF.

The rearrangement uses TRBV7-9 and TRBJ2-7, with D tentatively TRBD2 (6 bases). The CDR3 covers 14 residues. The germline gives CDR1 SEHNR, CDR2 FQNEAQ (reference sequence). Between the trimmed V and J ends, which lost 4 bases and 3 bases, there was a span of 13 bases. The CDR3 sequence: CASSSRDSIYEQYF. The CDR3 coding sequence is TGTGCCAGCAGCTCCCGGGACTCCATCTACGAGCAGTACTTC.

The V and J genes are TRBV20-1 and TRBJ1-1, with D unresolved. Trimming stripped 3 bases from V and 4 bases from J, with 9 bases between. The CDR3 covers 12 residues. Germline values: CDR1 DFQATT, CDR2 SNEGSKA (reference sequence). CDR3 residues: CSASRFVTEAFF. The CDR3 nucleotides read TGCAGTGCTAGTAGATTTGTCACTGAAGCTTTCTTT.

The rearrangement joins TRBV6-1 to TRBJ1-5; D ambiguous. Germline values: CDR1 MNHNS, CDR2 SASEGT. This CDR3 contains 14 residues. V dropped 2 bases and J dropped 2 bases, with 7 bases sitting between them. The CDR3 bases are TGTGCCAGCAGTGAATCTGGTGGCAATCAGCCCCAGCATTTT. Translated: CASSESGGNQPQHF.